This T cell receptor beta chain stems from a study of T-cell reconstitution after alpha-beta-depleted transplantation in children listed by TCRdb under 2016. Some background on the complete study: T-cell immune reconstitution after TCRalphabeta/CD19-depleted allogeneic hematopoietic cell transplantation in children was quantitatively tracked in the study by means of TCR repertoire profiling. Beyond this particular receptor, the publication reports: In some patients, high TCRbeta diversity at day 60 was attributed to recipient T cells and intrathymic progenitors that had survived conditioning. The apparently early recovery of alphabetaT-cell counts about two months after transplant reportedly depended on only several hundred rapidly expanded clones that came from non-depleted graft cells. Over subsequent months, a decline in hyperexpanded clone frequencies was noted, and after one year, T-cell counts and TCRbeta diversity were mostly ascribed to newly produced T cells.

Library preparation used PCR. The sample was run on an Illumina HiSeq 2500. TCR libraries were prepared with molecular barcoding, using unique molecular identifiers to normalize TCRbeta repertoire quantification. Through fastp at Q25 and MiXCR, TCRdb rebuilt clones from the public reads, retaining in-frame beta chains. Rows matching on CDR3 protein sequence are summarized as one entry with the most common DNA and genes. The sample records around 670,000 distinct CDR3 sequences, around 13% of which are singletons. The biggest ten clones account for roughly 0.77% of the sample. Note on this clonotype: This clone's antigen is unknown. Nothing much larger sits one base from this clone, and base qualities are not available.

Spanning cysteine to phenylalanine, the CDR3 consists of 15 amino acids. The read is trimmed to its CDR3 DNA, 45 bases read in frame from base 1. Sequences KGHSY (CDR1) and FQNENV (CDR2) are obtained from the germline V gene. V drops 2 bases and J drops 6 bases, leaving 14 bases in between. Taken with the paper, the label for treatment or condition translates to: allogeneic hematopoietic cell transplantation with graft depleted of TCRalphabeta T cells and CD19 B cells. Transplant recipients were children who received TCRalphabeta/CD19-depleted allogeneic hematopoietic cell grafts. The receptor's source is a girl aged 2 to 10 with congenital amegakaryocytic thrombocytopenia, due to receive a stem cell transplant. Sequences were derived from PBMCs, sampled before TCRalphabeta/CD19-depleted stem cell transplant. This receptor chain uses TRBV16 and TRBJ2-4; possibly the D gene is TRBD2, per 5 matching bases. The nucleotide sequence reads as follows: TGTGCCAGCAGCCAACTAAATGGGAGCACAAACATTCAGTACTTC. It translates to CASSQLNGSTNIQYF.